Below are 30 T cell receptor beta chains sequenced from a single sample in a study of blood T cell repertoires in COVID-19. Clones were sequenced by immunoSEQ multiplex PCR, and TCRdb holds only the in-frame ones, with some missing. The table records approximately 90,000 clones, approximately 83% of them present only once. The material sequenced was peripheral blood. These receptors were taken from a woman aged 80 or over with active or convalescent COVID-19.

The CDR3 DNA reads TGTGCCAGCAGCCAAGCGGCAGGGAACTCCTACGAGCAGTACTTC. This translates into CASSQAAGNSYEQYF. V usage is TRBV3-1 (or the pseudogene TRBV3-2) and J usage is TRBJ2-7, with a tentative D call TRBD1 (5 bases). The CDR3 has 15 residues. Germline-derived CDR1 and CDR2 are LGHDT and YNNKEL (reference sequence). Trimming took off 1 base at V and 0 bases at J, with 10 bases between the two ends.

This chain joins TRBV7-9 and TRBJ2-5, with 7 bases that match TRBD1. Germline CDR1 SEHNR, CDR2 FQNEAQ (reference sequence). The CDR3 sequence is 14 residues long. The V and J ends lost 5 bases and 2 bases, in that order; junction bases with no gene match: 5. The CDR3 sequence is CASSLGTAQETQYF. The CDR3 nucleotides are TGTGCCAGCAGCCTAGGGACAGCTCAAGAGACCCAGTACTTC.

The rearrangement links TRBV6-5 to TRBJ2-5, with a possible D match to TRBD1 (5 bases). V lost 0 bases and J 5 bases, leaving 13 bases between the germline ends. Germline V gives CDR1 MNHEY, CDR2 SVGAGI. The CDR3 is 15 residues long. The CDR3 DNA is TGTGCCAGCAGTTACTCGGGCAGGGTGGAGGAGACCCAGTACTTC. The encoded protein is CASSYSGRVEETQYF.

This chain connects TRBV4-3 to TRBJ2-7; D not certain. V was cut by 1 base and J by 4 bases, with 14 bases left in between. The germline gives CDR1 LGHNA, CDR2 YSLEER. This CDR3 spans 15 amino acids. The CDR3 bases are TGCGCCAGCAGCCAAGGGAGCGCCCGCGAATACGAGCAGTACTTC. Protein: CASSQGSAREYEQYF.

This clone was observed a few times. V gene TRBV14 combines with J gene TRBJ2-7; TRBD2 might be the D (6 bases). This CDR3 is 15 amino acids long. Per germline, CDR1 SGHDN and CDR2 FVKESK. With 4 bases removed from V and 4 bases from J, the gap between germline ends came to 17 bases. The CDR3 region is CASSRVAMAGYEQYF. CDR3 DNA sequence: TGTGCCAGCAGCCGAGTAGCAATGGCGGGATACGAGCAGTACTTC.

The chain recombines TRBV24-1 with TRBJ2-5; D gene ambiguous. The CDR3 is 11 amino acids. Germline V gene data show CDR1 as KGHDR and CDR2 as SFDVKD. V was shortened by 5 bases and J by 3 bases, with 3 bases between the two germline ends. The CDR3 protein is CATSVKETQYF. The CDR3 nucleotides read TGTGCCACCAGTGTAAAAGAGACCCAGTACTTC.

This clone was counted only a few times. This sequence joins TRBV9 and TRBJ2-2; 11 bases are shared with TRBD2. CDR3 length: 19 amino acids. The V and J ends lost 4 bases and 1 base, in that order; junction bases with no gene match: 12. Germline V gives CDR1 SGDLS, CDR2 YYNGEE. The chain's CDR3 is CASSPTRYGLAGNTGELFF. For the CDR3, the DNA is TGTGCCAGCAGCCCAACCCGATACGGACTAGCGGGGAACACCGGGGAGCTGTTTTTT.

The V call is TRBV7-6, the J call TRBJ2-1, with TRBD2 matching 7 bases. The trim removed 2 bases at V and 4 bases at J, leaving 17 bases unmatched. Germline CDR1 SGHVS, CDR2 FNYEAQ. The CDR3 is made up of 19 amino acids. Here the CDR3 DNA reads TGTGCCAGCAGCTTAAAGCCCACCGGCGGGAGCGAACCTTACAATGAGCAGTTCTTC. Amino acids: CASSLKPTGGSEPYNEQFF. The full variable domain, in which reference TRBV7-6 and TRBJ2-1 provide the parts outside the CDR3, is GAGVSQSPRYKVTKRGQDVALRCDPISGHVSLYWYRQALGQGPEFLTYFNYEAQQDKSGLPNDRFSAERPEGSISTLTIQRTEQRDSAMYRCASSLKPTGGSEPYNEQFFGPGTRLTVL.

This chain uses TRBV11-3 with TRBJ2-7; perhaps TRBD2 as D (5 bases). CDR3 length equals 15 residues. V lost 5 bases to trimming and J lost 5 bases, with 19 bases between them. Germline V CDR1 and CDR2: SGHNT, YENEEA. The CDR3 reads CASSPVGGSSHEQYF. The CDR3 bases are TGTGCCAGCAGCCCGGTCGGTGGATCTAGCCACGAGCAGTACTTC.

The chain links TRBV7-9 to TRBJ1-4; 8 bases map to TRBD1. The CDR3 consists of 14 residues. CDR1 and CDR2 (germline): SEHNR, FQNEAQ (reference sequence). The J segment lost 8 bases and the V segment lost 5 bases, leaving 7 bases of the junction unmatched. CDR3 DNA sequence: TGTGCCAGCAGCCCGGGACAGGATAACGAAAAACTGTTTTTT. Its translation: CASSPGQDNEKLFF.

In DNA form, the CDR3 reads TGTGCCAGCAGTTTAGTGTTGCCTGGGAGTGAAAAACTGTTTTTT. It is translated as CASSLVLPGSEKLFF. The chain recombines TRBV28 with TRBJ1-4; D not resolved. CDR1 MDHEN and CDR2 SYDVKM come from the germline V gene. The CDR3 is made up of 15 amino acids. Trimming removed 2 bases at V and 7 bases at J, with 14 bases between.

The chain couples TRBV6-1 to TRBJ2-1; D ambiguous. Trimming removed 3 bases from V and 0 bases from J, with 12 bases in between. The CDR3 has 16 amino acids. Germline values: CDR1 MNHNS, CDR2 SASEGT. Written as DNA, the CDR3 is TGTGCCAGCAGTGAGAGAAGCTCACGCTCCTACAATGAGCAGTTCTTC. It yields the protein CASSERSSRSYNEQFF.

The chain recombines TRBV19 with TRBJ2-7, with 7 bases matching TRBD1. Germline V lookup: CDR1 LNHDA, CDR2 SQIVND (reference sequence). Trimming took 5 bases from V and 4 from J; bases not matched to a gene: 5. The CDR3 extends over 13 amino acids. The CDR3 protein is CASSPRTGYEQYF. The CDR3, as DNA: TGTGCCAGTAGTCCCCGGACAGGATACGAGCAGTACTTC.

This chain uses TRBV6-1 with TRBJ2-7; 7 positions match TRBD1. This CDR3 region has 13 residues. Germline V gene data show CDR1 as MNHNS and CDR2 as SASEGT. After removal of 3 bases from V and 7 bases from J, the junction contained 6 bases not matched to a gene. CDR3 in amino acids: CASSDLGGWEQYF. As DNA, the CDR3 is TGTGCCAGCAGTGACCTAGGGGGCTGGGAGCAGTACTTC.

The chain is built from TRBV19 and TRBJ1-5, with TRBD1 identical over 7 bases. This CDR3 spans 16 amino acids. V dropped 5 bases and J dropped 5; count of bases not matched to a gene: 12. Germline lookup yields CDR1 LNHDA and CDR2 SQIVND (reference sequence). This chain's CDR3 is CASSAQQGPAYQPQHF. The CDR3 DNA is TGTGCCAGTAGTGCTCAACAGGGGCCAGCCTATCAGCCCCAGCATTTT.

The chain carries TRBV11-3 and TRBJ2-7; D is possibly TRBD2 (6 bases). Germline V lookup: CDR1 SGHNT, CDR2 YENEEA. CDR3 size: 15 residues. The V and J ends lost 4 bases and 2 bases respectively, with 15 bases between them. CDR3 sequence: CASSSWRREAYEQYF. Here the CDR3 DNA reads TGTGCCAGCAGCTCCTGGAGGAGGGAGGCCTACGAGCAGTACTTC. Combining the CDR3 with reference TRBV11-3 and TRBJ2-7 gives the whole variable domain EAGVVQSPRYKIIEKKQPVAFWCNPISGHNTLYWYLQNLGQGPELLIRYENEEAVDDSQLPKDRFSAERLKGVDSTLKIQPAELGDSAVYLCASSSWRREAYEQYFGPGTRLTVT.

J is TRBJ1-1 and V is TRBV19; TRBD1 matches at 12 bases. V dropped 5 bases and J dropped 8; count of bases not matched to a gene: 3. This CDR3 contains 13 residues. CDR1 is LNHDA and CDR2 is SQIVND in the germline V gene (reference sequence). CDR3: CASSPGTGGEAFF. As DNA, the CDR3 is TGTGCCAGTAGTCCAGGGACAGGGGGCGAAGCTTTCTTT.

The CDR3 reads CASARDRQGNSPLHF. In nucleotides, the CDR3 is TGTGCCAGTGCCCGGGATAGGCAGGGGAATTCACCCCTCCACTTT. The rearrangement uses TRBV19 and TRBJ1-6; tentatively, D is TRBD1 (6 bases). Per germline, CDR1 LNHDA and CDR2 SQIVND (reference sequence). V was pared by 8 bases and J by 7 bases, with 18 bases between. The CDR3 is made up of 15 amino acids. The full variable domain, completed using reference TRBV19 and TRBJ1-6, is DGGITQSPKYLFRKEGQNVTLSCEQNLNHDAMYWYRQDPGQGLRLIYYSQIVNDFQKGDIAEGYSVSREKKESFPLTVTSAQKNPTAFYLCASARDRQGNSPLHFGNGTRLTVT.

The V call is TRBV2, the J call TRBJ2-5; D perhaps matches TRBD1 (5 bases). Trimming left V 7 bases short and J 1 base short, with 10 bases between. The CDR3 has 13 residues. Germline CDR1 and CDR2: SNHLY and FYNNEI. CDR3 in amino acids: CASTGAVQETQYF. Here the CDR3 DNA reads TGTGCCAGCACTGGGGCAGTCCAAGAGACCCAGTACTTC. The complete variable domain, with remaining parts taken from reference TRBV2 and TRBJ2-5, reads EPEVTQTPSHQVTQMGQEVILRCVPISNHLYFYWYRQILGQKVEFLVSFYNNEISEKSEIFDDQFSVERPDGSNFTLKIRSTKLEDSAMYFCASTGAVQETQYFGPGTRLLVL.

The CDR3 sequence: CASSQVAREPGNTIYF. The DNA for the CDR3 is TGCGCCAGCAGCCAAGTGGCCCGGGAACCTGGAAACACCATATATTTT. The chain joins TRBV4-1 to TRBJ1-3; D is uncertain. Trimming took 1 base from V and 2 from J, leaving 12 bases between them. The CDR3 covers 16 residues. Looked up from germline, CDR1 is MGHRA and CDR2 is YSYEKL.

This rearrangement joins TRBV6-1 to TRBJ1-5; no clear D. CDR3 length equals 16 residues. Germline CDR1 MNHNS, CDR2 SASEGT. Between the trimmed V and J ends, which lost 4 bases and 3 bases, there was a span of 16 bases. The CDR3, as DNA: TGTGCCAGCAGTGTTCAGGCAATCCTTTTCAATCAGCCCCAGCATTTT. Amino acid sequence: CASSVQAILFNQPQHF.

The chain carries TRBV30 and TRBJ2-3; D is unresolved. Per germline, CDR1 GTSNPN and CDR2 SVGIG (reference sequence). V shed 3 bases and J shed 4 bases, with 5 bases lying between them. The CDR3 runs to 11 residues. CDR3 amino acids: CAWRLADTQYF. For the CDR3, the DNA is TGTGCCTGGAGACTCGCAGATACGCAGTATTTT.

The chain carries TRBV10-3 and TRBJ1-2, with D uncertain. Germline V gives CDR1 ENHRY, CDR2 SYGVKD. Trimming cost V 6 bases and J 2 bases, with 10 bases left between them. The CDR3 is made up of 13 amino acids. CDR3 DNA: TGTGCCATCAGCGATACAGCAAACTATGGCTACACCTTC. It codes for CAISDTANYGYTF.

This CDR3 reads CASSLSGNYEQYF. DNA of the CDR3: TGTGCCAGCAGTTTATCCGGGAACTACGAGCAGTACTTC. The J gene is TRBJ2-7, the V gene TRBV28, with D possibly being TRBD2 (5 bases). The CDR3 totals 13 residues. Germline V lookup: CDR1 MDHEN, CDR2 SYDVKM. Trimming shortened V by 1 base and J by 3 bases, and 7 bases separated the two germline ends.

The gene calls are TRBV27 and TRBJ2-1; D is uncertain. Trimming left V 5 bases short and J 3 bases short, with 8 bases between. Germline assignment: CDR1 MNHEY and CDR2 SMNVEV (reference sequence). CDR3 length: 13 amino acids. DNA of the CDR3: TGTGCCAGCAGTCGCCCGAGCTACAATGAGCAGTTCTTC. Translation: CASSRPSYNEQFF.

This chain joins TRBV9 and TRBJ2-1; D possibly corresponds to TRBD2 (5 bases). Deletions cut 2 bases from V and 3 bases from J, with 12 bases between. Germline CDR1 and CDR2: SGDLS and YYNGEE. The CDR3 has 15 amino acids. This CDR3 reads CASSVQSGGYNEQFF. The CDR3, as DNA: TGTGCCAGCAGCGTTCAATCCGGAGGCTACAATGAGCAGTTCTTC.

This rearrangement joins TRBV3-1 (or the pseudogene TRBV3-2) to TRBJ2-1; 9 bases map to TRBD2. V gave up 1 base and J gave up 7 bases; unmatched junction bases: 5. The CDR3 is 15 amino acids. From germline, CDR1 is LGHDT and CDR2 YNNKEL (reference sequence). The CDR3: CASSQVAGAWNEQFF. The CDR3 DNA is TGTGCCAGCAGCCAAGTAGCGGGGGCATGGAATGAGCAGTTCTTC.

The rearrangement links TRBV6-2 or TRBV6-3 to TRBJ1-2, with TRBD1 matching over 9 bases. The CDR3 has 13 residues. Looked up from germline, CDR1 is MNHEY and CDR2 is SVGEGT. After removal of 6 bases from V and 4 bases from J, the junction contained 3 bases not matched to a gene. The CDR3 spells CASSGTGFYGYTF. The CDR3, as DNA: TGTGCCAGCAGCGGGACAGGGTTCTATGGCTACACCTTC.

The chain is built from TRBV6-5 and TRBJ2-5, with TRBD2 matching over 7 bases. V shed 6 bases, J shed 7 bases, and the junction held 8 bases outside the gene matches. The V gene's germline CDR1 is MNHEY and CDR2 SVGAGI. The CDR3 length is 13 residues. The CDR3 coding sequence is TGTGCCAGCAGCCAGAGCGGGGAGGGGACCCAGTACTTC. This translates into CASSQSGEGTQYF.

This chain joins TRBV7-3 and TRBJ2-1; 7 bases align to TRBD1. The germline V gene encodes CDR1 SGHTA and CDR2 FQGTGA. Trimming removed 2 bases from V and 5 bases from J; junction bases left unmatched: 6. CDR3 length: 15 residues. CDR3 nucleotide sequence: TGTGCCAGCAGCTTATCCCGGGACAGAAACAATGAGCAGTTCTTC. Translation: CASSLSRDRNNEQFF.